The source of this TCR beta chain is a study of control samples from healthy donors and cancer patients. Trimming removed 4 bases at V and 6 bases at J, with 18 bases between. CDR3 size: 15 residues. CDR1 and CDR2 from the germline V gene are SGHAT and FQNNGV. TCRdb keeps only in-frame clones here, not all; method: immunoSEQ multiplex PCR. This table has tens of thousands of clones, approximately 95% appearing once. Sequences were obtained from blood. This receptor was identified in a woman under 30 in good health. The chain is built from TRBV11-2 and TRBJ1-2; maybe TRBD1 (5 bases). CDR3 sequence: CASSSLAGRVHGYTF. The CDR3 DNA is TGTGCCAGCAGCTCTCTAGCAGGGAGGGTTCATGGCTACACCTTC.